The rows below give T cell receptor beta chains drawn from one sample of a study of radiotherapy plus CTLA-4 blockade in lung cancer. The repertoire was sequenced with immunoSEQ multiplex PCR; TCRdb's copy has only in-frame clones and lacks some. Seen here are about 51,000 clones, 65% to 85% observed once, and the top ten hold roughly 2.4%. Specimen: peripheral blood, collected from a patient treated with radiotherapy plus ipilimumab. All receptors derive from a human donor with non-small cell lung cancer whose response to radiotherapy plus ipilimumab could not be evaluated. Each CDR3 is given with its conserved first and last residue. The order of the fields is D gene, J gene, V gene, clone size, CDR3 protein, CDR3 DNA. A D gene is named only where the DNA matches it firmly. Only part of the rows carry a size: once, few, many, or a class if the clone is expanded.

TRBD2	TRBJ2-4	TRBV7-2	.	CASNGGGRAKNIQYF	TGTGCCAGCAACGGGGGGGGGCGAGCCAAAAACATTCAGTACTTC
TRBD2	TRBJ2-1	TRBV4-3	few	CASSQDLNGGSAPRTFF	TGCGCCAGCAGCCAAGATCTTAATGGCGGGAGTGCCCCCCGGACGTTCTTC
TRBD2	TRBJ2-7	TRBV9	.	CASSVGREGPSEQYF	TGTGCCAGCAGCGTAGGGCGGGAGGGCCCTAGCGAGCAGTACTTC
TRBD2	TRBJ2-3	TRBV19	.	CASSIDGSGVRDTQYF	TGTGCCAGTAGTATAGATGGTAGCGGGGTCCGGGATACGCAGTATTTT
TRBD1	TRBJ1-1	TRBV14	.	CASSHGTGSAEAFF	TGTGCCAGCAGCCATGGGACAGGGTCTGCTGAAGCTTTCTTT
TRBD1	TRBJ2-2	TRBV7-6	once	CASTRRGTGGDLNTGELFF	TGTGCAAGCACGCGAAGAGGGACAGGGGGCGATTTGAACACCGGGGAGCTGTTTTTT
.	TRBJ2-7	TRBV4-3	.	CASSIQQGTSYEQYF	TGCGCCAGCAGTATTCAACAGGGGACTTCCTACGAGCAGTACTTC
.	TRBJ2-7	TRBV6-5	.	CASSYYGYEQYF	TGTGCCAGCAGTTACTACGGGTACGAGCAGTACTTC
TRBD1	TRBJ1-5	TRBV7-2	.	CASSRQTGGQPQHF	TGTGCCAGCAGCCGCCAGACAGGGGGCCAGCCCCAGCATTTT
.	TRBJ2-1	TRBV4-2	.	CASSQDNVNEQFF	TGTGCCAGCAGCCAAGATAATGTAAATGAGCAGTTCTTC
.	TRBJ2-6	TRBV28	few	CASTPPLRQGTANVLTF	TGTGCCAGCACCCCCCCATTGAGGCAGGGAACGGCCAACGTCCTGACTTTC
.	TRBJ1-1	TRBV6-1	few	CASTRKGLGDTEAFF	TGTGCCAGCACCCGAAAGGGCTTAGGGGACACTGAAGCTTTCTTT
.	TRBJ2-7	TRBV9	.	CASSPLRETVYEQYF	TGTGCCAGCAGCCCTCTTCGAGAGACAGTCTACGAGCAGTACTTC
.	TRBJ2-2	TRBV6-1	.	CASISGANAGELFF	TGTGCCAGCATATCAGGGGCTAACGCCGGGGAGCTGTTTTTT
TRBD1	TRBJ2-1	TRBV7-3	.	CASSPKGGTGAPSEQFF	TGTGCCAGCAGCCCCAAGGGCGGGACAGGGGCCCCTAGTGAGCAGTTCTTC
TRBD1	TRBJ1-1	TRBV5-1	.	CASSLVGTDGFGAFF	TGCGCCAGCAGCTTGGTAGGGACAGATGGTTTCGGTGCTTTCTTT
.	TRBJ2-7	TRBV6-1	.	CASIDTGSYEQYF	TGTGCCAGCATCGACACAGGGAGCTACGAGCAGTACTTC
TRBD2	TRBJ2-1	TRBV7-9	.	CASSLALAGSYNEQFF	TGTGCCAGCAGCTTAGCGCTAGCGGGATCTTACAATGAGCAGTTCTTC
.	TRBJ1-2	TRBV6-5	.	CASSPRAGHRYGYTF	TGTGCCAGCAGTCCAAGGGCAGGGCATCGCTATGGCTACACCTTC
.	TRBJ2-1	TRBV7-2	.	CASSFRLGSIGDEQFF	TGTGCCAGCAGCTTCCGACTAGGGTCAATCGGGGATGAGCAGTTCTTC
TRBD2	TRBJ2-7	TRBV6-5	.	CASSRGTGREQYF	TGTGCCAGCAGCCGTGGGACCGGGAGGGAGCAGTACTTC
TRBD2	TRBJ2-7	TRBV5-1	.	CASSGTSGSLNEQYF	TGCGCCAGCAGCGGAACTAGCGGGAGTCTCAACGAGCAGTACTTC
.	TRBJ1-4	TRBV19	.	CASSISLTGFNEKLFF	TGTGCCAGTAGTATCTCTTTGACAGGCTTCAATGAAAAACTGTTTTTT
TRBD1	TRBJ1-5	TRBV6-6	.	CASQGGGRAQPQHF	TGTGCCAGCCAGGGGGGAGGACGCGCTCAGCCCCAGCATTTT
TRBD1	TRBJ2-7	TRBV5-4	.	CASSSRQGAAYEQYF	TGTGCCAGCAGCTCACGACAGGGGGCGGCCTACGAGCAGTACTTC
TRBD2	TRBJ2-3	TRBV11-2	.	CASSTGGGADTQYF	TGTGCCAGCTCGACGGGCGGGGGGGCCGATACGCAGTATTTT
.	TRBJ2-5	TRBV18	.	CASSPPTGVGETQYF	TGTGCCAGCTCCCCTCCGACGGGAGTAGGAGAGACCCAGTACTTC
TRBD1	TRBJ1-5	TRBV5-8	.	CATQGAVSNQPQHF	TGTGCCACTCAGGGGGCAGTTAGCAATCAGCCCCAGCATTTT
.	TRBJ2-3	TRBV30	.	CAWSNTDTQYF	TGTGCCTGGAGCAACACAGATACGCAGTATTTT
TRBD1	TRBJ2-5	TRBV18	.	CASLTGSQETQYF	TGTGCCAGCCTGACAGGGAGTCAAGAGACCCAGTACTTC
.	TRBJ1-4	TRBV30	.	CAWSRAGGANEKLFF	TGTGCCTGGAGCCGGGCTGGGGGGGCTAATGAAAAACTGTTTTTT
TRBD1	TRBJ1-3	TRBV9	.	CASSVGDRTSSGNTIYF	TGTGCCAGCAGCGTAGGGGACAGAACGAGCTCTGGAAACACCATATATTTT
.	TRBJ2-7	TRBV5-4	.	CASSLGQRFYEQYF	TGTGCCAGCAGCTTGGGACAGAGGTTCTACGAGCAGTACTTC
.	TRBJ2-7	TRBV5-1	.	CASSPGVHYEQYF	TGCGCCAGCAGCCCGGGAGTACACTACGAGCAGTACTTC
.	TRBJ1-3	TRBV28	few	CASSPGGMGNTIYF	TGTGCCAGCAGTCCGGGGGGGATGGGAAACACCATATATTTT
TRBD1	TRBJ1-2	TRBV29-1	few	CSVRQGAAYGYTF	TGCAGCGTTCGACAGGGGGCGGCTTATGGCTACACCTTC
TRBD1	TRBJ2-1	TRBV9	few	CASSARQGTDNEQFF	TGTGCCAGCAGCGCCCGACAGGGAACTGACAATGAGCAGTTCTTC
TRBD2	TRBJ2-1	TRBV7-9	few	CASSLPRRLAGGKNEQFF	TGTGCCAGCAGCTTACCACGACGACTAGCGGGAGGTAAGAATGAGCAGTTCTTC
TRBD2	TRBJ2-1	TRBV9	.	CASSVGGTSGYNEQFF	TGTGCCAGCAGCGTAGGAGGTACTAGCGGCTACAATGAGCAGTTCTTC
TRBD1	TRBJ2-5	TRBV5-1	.	CASSLGQFQETQYF	TGCGCCAGCAGCCTGGGACAGTTCCAAGAGACCCAGTACTTC
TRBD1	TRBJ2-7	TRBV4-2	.	CASSQGQGSPSEQYF	TGTGCCAGCAGCCAAGGACAGGGGTCTCCGAGCGAGCAGTACTTC
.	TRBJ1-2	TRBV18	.	CASSSGYRDPGYTF	TGTGCCAGCTCATCGGGGTACAGGGACCCTGGCTACACCTTC
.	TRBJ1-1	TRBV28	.	CASSPGLALNTEAFF	TGTGCCAGCAGTCCCGGGTTGGCCCTGAACACTGAAGCTTTCTTT
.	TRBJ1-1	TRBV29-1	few	CSVEDSRRPFF	TGCAGCGTTGAAGATTCGAGGAGACCTTTCTTT
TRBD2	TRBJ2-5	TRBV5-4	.	CASSMVGGGAKETQYF	TGTGCCAGCAGCATGGTAGGCGGGGGGGCCAAAGAGACCCAGTACTTC
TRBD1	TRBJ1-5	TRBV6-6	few	CASSPQTGANQPQHF	TGTGCCAGCAGTCCTCAGACAGGGGCCAATCAGCCCCAGCATTTT
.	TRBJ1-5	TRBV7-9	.	CASSRDSSNQPQHF	TGTGCCAGCAGCCGAGACAGCAGCAATCAGCCCCAGCATTTT
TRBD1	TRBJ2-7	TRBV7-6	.	CASSSHRDRGVYEQYF	TGTGCCAGCAGCTCGCACCGGGACAGGGGAGTCTACGAGCAGTACTTC